This passage covers 21 T cell receptor beta chains from one sample sequenced in a study of cytomegalovirus exposure and HLA in healthy donors. The PCR was carried out with 60 Vbeta primers and 13 Jbeta primers. TCRdb keeps only in-frame clones here, not all; method: immunoSEQ multiplex PCR. In the table there are approximately 160,000 clones, 75% to 90% of which are singletons. Sequenced input: PBMCs. These receptors originate from a human donor in good health.

The chain is built from TRBV14 and TRBJ2-3, with D perhaps matching TRBD2 (6 bases). Germline V gives CDR1 SGHDN, CDR2 FVKESK. Deletions cut 2 bases from V and 8 bases from J, with 17 bases between. The CDR3 extends over 15 amino acids. The CDR3 is CASSQPRTLASTQYF. In nucleotides, the CDR3 is TGTGCCAGCAGCCAACCTCGTACACTAGCAAGTACGCAGTATTTT.

The gene calls are TRBV6-6 and TRBJ2-1, with D possibly being TRBD2 (7 bases). Germline V CDR1 and CDR2: MNHNY, SVGAGI (reference sequence). The CDR3 is 15 residues long. Trimming took 2 bases from V and 8 from J, leaving 16 bases between them. The CDR3 reads CASSYGGGGKHEQFF. CDR3 nucleotide sequence: TGTGCCAGCAGTTACGGGGGGGGCGGCAAGCATGAGCAGTTCTTC.

In its sample, this clone was seen once. The chain employs TRBV12-5 and TRBJ2-1, with D possibly being TRBD1 (7 bases). The CDR3 extends over 18 amino acids. Between the trimmed V and J ends, which lost 1 base and 0 bases, there was a span of 16 bases. Germline V gene data show CDR1 as LGHNT and CDR2 as FRNRAP. CDR3 sequence (DNA): TGTGCTAGTGGTTTGGGGCAGGGGGGACTCAGCTCCTACAATGAGCAGTTCTTC. Its translation is CASGLGQGGLSSYNEQFF.

CDR3 amino acids: CASSHTPGQGVGYGYTF. The DNA for the CDR3 is TGTGCCAGCTCACACACACCGGGACAGGGTGTAGGCTATGGCTACACCTTC. J is TRBJ1-2 and V is TRBV18, with 9 bases fitting TRBD1. Losses at the gene ends were 4 bases for V and 4 bases for J; bases not matched to a gene: 13. CDR1 is KGHSH, CDR2 LQKENI, per germline. This CDR3 contains 17 residues.

V and J are TRBV5-8 and TRBJ2-2; tentative D call: TRBD2 (6 bases). With 0 bases removed from V and 1 base from J, the gap between germline ends came to 13 bases. CDR3 size: 17 residues. Germline CDR1 SGHTS, CDR2 YDEGEE. CDR3 nucleotides: TGTGCCAGCAGCTTGGTTGCGGGGAGCGTGAACACCGGGGAGCTGTTTTTT. This translates into CASSLVAGSVNTGELFF.

The chain joins TRBV4-2 to TRBJ2-2; TRBD2 agrees at 8 bases. Germline trimming cut 0 bases from V and 3 bases from J; bases unmatched to any gene: 3. The CDR3 is made up of 16 amino acids. CDR1 is LGHNA and CDR2 is YNFKEQ in the germline V gene. The chain's CDR3 is CASSQEWRGDTGELFF. CDR3 nucleotide sequence: TGTGCCAGCAGCCAAGAGTGGCGGGGGGACACCGGGGAGCTGTTTTTT.

This clone occurred once. V gene TRBV5-8 combines with J gene TRBJ2-1, with no clear D. The CDR3 is 12 residues long. Germline V gene data show CDR1 as SGHTS and CDR2 as YDEGEE. The V gene lost 0 bases and the J gene lost 4 bases, with 2 bases spanning the gap. CDR3 residues: CASSLAYNEQFF. CDR3 nucleotide sequence: TGTGCCAGCAGCTTGGCGTACAATGAGCAGTTCTTC.

The sample holds one count of this clone. The J gene is TRBJ1-6, the V gene TRBV9, with D unclear. The ends were cut back, 0 bases at V and 8 bases at J, with 12 bases in the middle. The CDR3 sequence is 15 residues long. In germline, CDR1 is SGDLS, CDR2 YYNGEE. The CDR3 nucleotides are TGTGCCAGCAGCGTAGGTCAGGTCTCGGATTCACCCCTCCACTTT. It encodes CASSVGQVSDSPLHF.

V gene TRBV14 combines with J gene TRBJ2-5; 9 bases fit TRBD2. The trim removed 0 bases at V and 4 bases at J, leaving 12 bases unmatched. Germline assignment: CDR1 SGHDN and CDR2 FVKESK. CDR3 size: 18 residues. The CDR3 loop reads CASSQDRSRGGPRETQYF. The CDR3 nucleotides are TGTGCCAGCAGCCAAGATCGATCGCGGGGGGGCCCTCGAGAGACCCAGTACTTC.

This clone was observed a few times. V is TRBV4-3 and J is TRBJ1-6; 7 positions agree with TRBD1. J was trimmed by 9 bases and V by 0 bases; bases with no gene match: 5. The CDR3 has 15 amino acids. Germline V gene data show CDR1 as LGHNA and CDR2 as YSLEER. This CDR3 is CASSQEPGGSSPLHF. CDR3 DNA: TGCGCCAGCAGCCAAGAGCCAGGGGGTAGTTCACCCCTCCACTTT.

The J gene is TRBJ1-2, the V gene TRBV5-6; weak D call: TRBD1 (6 bases). This CDR3 region has 13 residues. Germline V gene lookup returns CDR1 SGHDT and CDR2 YYEEEE. The germline V and J ends were trimmed by 1 base and 6 bases, with 10 bases remaining between them. The CDR3 nucleotides are TGTGCCAGCAGCTTGCAGGGGTATGATGGCTACACCTTC. Residues: CASSLQGYDGYTF.

The J gene is TRBJ1-2, the V gene TRBV6-6, with 12 bases aligning to TRBD1. Trimming cost V 8 bases and J 0 bases; bases outside gene matches: 7. Per the germline V gene, CDR1 is MNHNY and CDR2 is SVGAGI (reference sequence). The CDR3 covers 16 residues. In DNA, the CDR3 is TGTGCCAGCGGGGGACAGGGGGCAGGTACTAACTATGGCTACACCTTC. It translates to CASGGQGAGTNYGYTF.

The chain recombines TRBV5-6 with TRBJ2-7, with D perhaps matching TRBD2 (7 bases). Per the germline V gene, CDR1 is SGHDT and CDR2 is YYEEEE. This CDR3 spans 18 amino acids. V lost 0 bases to trimming and J lost 1 base, with 20 bases between them. CDR3 coding DNA: TGTGCCAGCAGCTTGGCCGGGGATTTAGGGGGGGGGTCCTACGAGCAGTACTTC. Encoded protein: CASSLAGDLGGGSYEQYF. Drawing the rest from reference TRBV5-6 and TRBJ2-7, the complete variable domain is DAGVTQSPTHLIKTRGQQVTLRCSPKSGHDTVSWYQQALGQGPQFIFQYYEEEERQRGNFPDRFSGHQFPNYSSELNVNALLLGDSALYLCASSLAGDLGGGSYEQYFGPGTRLTVT.

This rearrangement joins TRBV11-2 to TRBJ2-5; D is possibly TRBD2 (5 bases). The CDR3 is 16 amino acids. V shed 7 bases and J shed 5 bases, with 23 bases lying between them. CDR1 is SGHAT and CDR2 is FQNNGV in the germline V gene. The CDR3 sequence: CASNPSAGQWYETQYF. The DNA of the CDR3 is TGTGCCAGCAACCCAAGTGCGGGCCAGTGGTATGAGACCCAGTACTTC.

The CDR3 loop is CASNEGGLAPLHF. DNA of the CDR3: TGTGCCAGCAACGAAGGGGGCTTGGCCCCCCTCCACTTT. The chain couples TRBV14 to TRBJ1-6, with 7 bases aligning to TRBD1. CDR3 length: 13 amino acids. J was trimmed by 13 bases and V by 7 bases; bases with no gene match: 10. Germline V gene data show CDR1 as SGHDN and CDR2 as FVKESK.

The chain carries TRBV13 and TRBJ2-5; no firm D call. This CDR3 has 13 residues. V lost 5 bases, J lost 1 base, and 8 bases lay in between. Per germline, CDR1 PRHDT and CDR2 FYEKMQ (reference sequence). In DNA form, the CDR3 reads TGTGCCAGCAGCCTTAGAGCCCAAGAGACCCAGTACTTC. This encodes CASSLRAQETQYF. Full variable domain (missing parts from reference TRBV13 and TRBJ2-5): AAGVIQSPRHLIKEKRETATLKCYPIPRHDTVYWYQQGPGQDPQFLISFYEKMQSDKGSIPDRFSAQQFSDYHSELNMSSLELGDSALYFCASSLRAQETQYFGPGTRLLVL.

The V and J genes are TRBV11-2 and TRBJ2-5; TRBD2 is a possible D gene (5 bases). The CDR3 consists of 15 residues. Trimming removed 2 bases from V and 2 bases from J, with 12 bases in between. The V gene's germline CDR1 is SGHAT and CDR2 FQNNGV. CDR3: CASSLWFTGQETQYF. The DNA for the CDR3 is TGTGCCAGCAGCTTATGGTTCACGGGACAAGAGACCCAGTACTTC.

The V call is TRBV2, the J call TRBJ2-7, with D tentatively TRBD1 (6 bases). Germline CDR1 SNHLY, CDR2 FYNNEI. The CDR3 totals 13 residues. Between the trimmed V and J ends, which lost 4 bases and 0 bases, there was a span of 7 bases. In nucleotides, the CDR3 is TGTGCCAGCAGTGGACAGGCCTCCTACGAGCAGTACTTC. It yields the protein CASSGQASYEQYF.

The chain has TRBV2 and TRBJ2-3; 16 nucleotides match TRBD2. The CDR3 is 18 residues long. Germline lookup yields CDR1 SNHLY and CDR2 FYNNEI. J gave up 4 bases and V 6 bases, and 10 bases lay outside the gene matches. CDR3 residues: CASRGLGLAGGPPDTQYF. DNA for the CDR3: TGTGCCAGCAGAGGTTTGGGACTAGCGGGGGGGCCCCCAGATACGCAGTATTTT.

V is TRBV2 and J is TRBJ1-3; TRBD1 agrees at 8 bases. Per germline, CDR1 SNHLY and CDR2 FYNNEI. The CDR3 loop spans 17 amino acids. V lost 8 bases to trimming and J lost 2 bases; unmatched junction nucleotides: 14. The CDR3 nucleotides are TGTGCCAGCCCGGGACAGGAGTATATTCAGCCTGGAAACACCATATATTTT. Translating it yields CASPGQEYIQPGNTIYF.

This chain links TRBV5-1 with TRBJ1-2, with D tentatively TRBD1 (5 bases). Germline V gene sequence: CDR1 SGHRS, CDR2 YFSETQ. This CDR3 spans 15 amino acids. Trimming took off 0 bases at V and 2 bases at J, with 11 bases between the two ends. CDR3 nucleotide sequence: TGCGCCAGCAGCTTGGGTGGAGGGGAGAACTATGGCTACACCTTC. Amino acid sequence: CASSLGGGENYGYTF.